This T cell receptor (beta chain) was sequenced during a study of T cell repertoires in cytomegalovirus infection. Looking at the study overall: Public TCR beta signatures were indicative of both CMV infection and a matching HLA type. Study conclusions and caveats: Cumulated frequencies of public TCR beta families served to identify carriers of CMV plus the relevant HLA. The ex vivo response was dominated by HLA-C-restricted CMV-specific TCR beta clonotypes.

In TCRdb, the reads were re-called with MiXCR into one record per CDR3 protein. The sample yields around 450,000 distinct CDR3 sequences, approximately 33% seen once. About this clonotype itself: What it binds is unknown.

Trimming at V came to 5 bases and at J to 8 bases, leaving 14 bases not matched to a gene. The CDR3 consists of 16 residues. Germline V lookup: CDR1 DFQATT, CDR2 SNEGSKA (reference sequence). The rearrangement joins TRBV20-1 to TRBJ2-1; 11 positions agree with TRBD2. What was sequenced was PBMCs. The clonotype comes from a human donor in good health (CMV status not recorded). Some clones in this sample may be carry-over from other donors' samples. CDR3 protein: CSAPPPLAGGLHEQFF. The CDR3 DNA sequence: TGCAGTGCTCCGCCGCCATTAGCGGGGGGGCTCCATGAGCAGTTCTTC.